These 13 T cell receptor beta chains came from one sample sequenced in a study of human T cells and chemical hapten exposure. TCRdb redid the calling of the RACE reads with MiXCR, one entry per CDR3 protein. In the table there are 65,000 to 70,000 distinct CDR3 sequences, 10% to 11% of which are singletons. Stated time point: pre-sensitization, week 0. Treatment noted: therapeutic diphenylcyclopropenone sensitization with weekly scalp DPC. Material: whole blood, obtained in connection with sensitization to the hapten diphenylcyclopropenone (DPC). All receptors derive from a woman aged 45-65 years with alopecia areata. Some clones in this sample may be carry-over from other donors' samples.

This sequence joins TRBV5-4 and TRBJ1-3; D possibly corresponds to TRBD1 (6 bases). The germline V gene encodes CDR1 SGHNT and CDR2 YYREEE (reference sequence). Trimming removed 2 bases from V and 0 bases from J, with 24 bases in between. The CDR3 sequence is 20 residues long. CDR3 nucleotide sequence: TGTGCCAGCAGCTTAAGGGGACAACTTCCCACTGCCCGCTCTGGAAACACCATATATTTT. Amino acid sequence: CASSLRGQLPTARSGNTIYF.

The V and J genes are TRBV7-9 and TRBJ2-7, with a possible D match to TRBD1 (5 bases). The CDR3 has 13 residues. CDR1 and CDR2 (germline): SEHNR, FQNEAQ (reference sequence). Trimming stripped 5 bases from V and 7 bases from J, with 15 bases between. The CDR3 sequence is CASSAGKGMEQYF. The CDR3 region has the DNA TGTGCCAGCAGCGCAGGGAAGGGGATGGAGCAGTACTTC.

This clonotype has ten or more counts. The CDR3 protein is CASRLRGNTEAFF. In DNA, the CDR3 is TGTGCCAGCAGGTTAAGGGGGAACACTGAAGCTTTCTTT. The chain uses TRBV28 and TRBJ1-1; D may be TRBD1 (5 bases). CDR1 and CDR2 from the germline V gene are MDHEN and SYDVKM. Deletions cut 6 bases from V and 1 base from J, with 9 bases between. The length of the CDR3 is 13 residues.

This clonotype has ten or more counts. The chain employs TRBV5-1 and TRBJ1-1; 7 bases line up with TRBD1. The CDR3 spans 15 residues. Per the germline V gene, CDR1 is SGHRS and CDR2 is YFSETQ. V lost 1 base, J lost 0 bases, and 3 bases stayed unmatched. CDR3 DNA sequence: TGCGCCAGCAGCTTGCAGGGGGAGATGAACACTGAAGCTTTCTTT. Its protein is CASSLQGEMNTEAFF.

The chain joins TRBV6-6 to TRBJ1-5; no firm D call. Germline assignment: CDR1 MNHNY and CDR2 SVGAGI (reference sequence). This CDR3 is built from 16 residues. Trimming left V 0 bases short and J 7 bases short, with 16 bases between. For the CDR3, the DNA is TGTGCCAGCAGTTACTCAACGTCGGTCTGGGTCCAGCCCCAGCATTTT. It codes for CASSYSTSVWVQPQHF.

This clonotype has a handful of counts. V is TRBV29-1 and J is TRBJ2-1, with TRBD1 identical over 8 bases. Germline loops: CDR1 SQVTM, CDR2 ANQGSEA. The CDR3 loop spans 16 amino acids. The ends lost 6 bases at V and 10 bases at J; junction bases unmatched: 20. The CDR3 sequence: CSVPKDRRTGFREQFF. For the CDR3, the DNA is TGCAGCGTACCCAAAGATCGGAGGACAGGGTTTCGGGAGCAGTTCTTC.

This clonotype was found many times. This chain links TRBV29-1 with TRBJ2-3; the match to TRBD1 covers 8 bases. The germline gives CDR1 SQVTM, CDR2 ANQGSEA. There are 14 residues in the CDR3. V gave up 4 bases and J gave up 3 bases; unmatched junction bases: 6. This CDR3 reads CSVAPGGETDTQYF. CDR3 coding DNA: TGCAGCGTTGCCCCAGGGGGCGAAACAGATACGCAGTATTTT.

The chain joins TRBV28 to TRBJ2-5; either TRBD1 or TRBD2 may supply D (5 bases each). The V gene lost 7 bases and the J gene lost 8 bases, with 20 bases spanning the gap. The V gene's germline CDR1 is MDHEN and CDR2 SYDVKM. The CDR3 runs to 14 residues. The CDR3 region is CASTTEGNRGTQYF. The CDR3 coding sequence is TGTGCCAGCACCACCGAGGGGAACCGGGGAACCCAGTACTTC.

The V and J genes are TRBV7-8 and TRBJ1-6; D perhaps matches TRBD1 (5 bases). CDR3 size: 18 residues. With 2 bases removed from V and 6 bases from J, the gap between germline ends came to 20 bases. Per the germline V gene, CDR1 is SGHVS and CDR2 is FQNEAQ. CDR3 in DNA: TGTGCCAGCAGCTTACGGACGGGGCCATTGTTTAGTAATTCACCCCTCCACTTT. Its protein product is CASSLRTGPLFSNSPLHF.

This clonotype was seen ten or more times. V usage is TRBV6-1 and J usage is TRBJ1-5; tentatively, D is TRBD1 (5 bases). V lost 1 base and J 3 bases, leaving 10 bases between the germline ends. CDR1 is MNHNS, CDR2 SASEGT, per germline. This CDR3 has 15 amino acids. The CDR3 reads CASSEEGRVNQPQHF. The DNA for the CDR3 is TGTGCCAGCAGTGAAGAAGGCAGGGTCAATCAGCCCCAGCATTTT.

This clonotype has a count of ten or more. The rearrangement links TRBV10-3 to TRBJ2-1; maybe TRBD2 (6 bases). Germline lookup yields CDR1 ENHRY and CDR2 SYGVKD. Trimming took 7 bases from V and 7 from J, leaving 17 bases between them. CDR3 length equals 14 residues. The CDR3 reads CAIKELAVYNEQFF. In DNA, the CDR3 is TGTGCCATCAAGGAACTAGCAGTATATAATGAGCAGTTCTTC.

This chain links TRBV12-5 with TRBJ2-1, with unresolved D. V was clipped by 1 base and J by 8 bases, with 12 bases between them. The CDR3 totals 14 residues. Germline lookup yields CDR1 LGHNT and CDR2 FRNRAP. CDR3 region: CASGLDSLSDEQFF. DNA of the CDR3: TGTGCTAGTGGTTTGGACTCCCTGAGCGATGAGCAGTTCTTC.

The chain is built from TRBV6-1 and TRBJ2-3, with TRBD2 matching over 10 bases. Germline CDR1 and CDR2: MNHNS and SASEGT. The CDR3 length is 15 residues. The junction had 4 bases not matched to a gene; V was cut back by 7 bases and J by 0 bases. CDR3: CASKHSGGSTDTQYF. In DNA form, the CDR3 reads TGTGCCAGCAAGCATAGCGGGGGGAGCACAGATACGCAGTATTTT.